This T cell receptor beta chain was observed in a study of CD8+ T cells in alopecia areata. For this clone: Its antigen is currently unknown.

Study results and limitations: Possibly because of HLA-related factors, TCR sharing was less clear across patients than in mice. The link between baseline CD8+ expansion and response remains uncertain with one nonresponder. Both scalp clonality and the expanded CD8+ clones among the top 100 showed a significant decrease with tofacitinib.

Following extraction, RNA underwent reverse transcription to cDNA, which served as the sequencing template. This table comes from immunoSEQ multiplex PCR, and its TCRdb copy is limited to in-frame clones, with some not included. The repertoire has about 210,000 clones, less than 50% of them found once; the top ten carry about 2.4%. The treatment here: oral pan-JAK inhibitor, 5-10 mg twice daily. Lesional scalp tissue (obtained by punch biopsy) and peripheral blood were collected from alopecia areata patients. Germline V lookup: CDR1 MGHRA, CDR2 YSYEKL. This CDR3 comprises 13 residues. Trimming cost V 0 bases and J 6 bases, with 8 bases left between them.

The sequencing here drew on CD4+ T cells sorted from blood, taken at approximately week 37, from a patient treated with tofacitinib. The rearrangement joins TRBV4-1 to TRBJ2-5; unclear D gene. The TCR comes from a human donor with alopecia areata. CDR3: CASSQDIAQTQYF. The CDR3 nucleotides are TGCGCCAGCAGCCAAGACATCGCCCAGACCCAGTACTTC.